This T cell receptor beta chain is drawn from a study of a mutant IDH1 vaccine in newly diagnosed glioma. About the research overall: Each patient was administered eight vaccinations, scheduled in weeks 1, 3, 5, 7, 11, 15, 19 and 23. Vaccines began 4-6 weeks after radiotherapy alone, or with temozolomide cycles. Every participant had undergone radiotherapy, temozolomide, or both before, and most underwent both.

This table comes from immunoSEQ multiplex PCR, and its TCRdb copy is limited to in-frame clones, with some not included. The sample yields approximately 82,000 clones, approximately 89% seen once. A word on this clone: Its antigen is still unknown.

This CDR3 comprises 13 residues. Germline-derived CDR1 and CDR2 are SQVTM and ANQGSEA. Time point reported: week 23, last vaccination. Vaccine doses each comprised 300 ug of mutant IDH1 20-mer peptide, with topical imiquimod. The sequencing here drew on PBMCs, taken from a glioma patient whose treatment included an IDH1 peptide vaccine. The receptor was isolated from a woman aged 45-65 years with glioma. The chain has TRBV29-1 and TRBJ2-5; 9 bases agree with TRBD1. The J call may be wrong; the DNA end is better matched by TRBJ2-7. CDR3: CSVDPGQGNEQYF. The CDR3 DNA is TGCAGCGTGGATCCGGGACAGGGTAACGAGCAGTACTTC.